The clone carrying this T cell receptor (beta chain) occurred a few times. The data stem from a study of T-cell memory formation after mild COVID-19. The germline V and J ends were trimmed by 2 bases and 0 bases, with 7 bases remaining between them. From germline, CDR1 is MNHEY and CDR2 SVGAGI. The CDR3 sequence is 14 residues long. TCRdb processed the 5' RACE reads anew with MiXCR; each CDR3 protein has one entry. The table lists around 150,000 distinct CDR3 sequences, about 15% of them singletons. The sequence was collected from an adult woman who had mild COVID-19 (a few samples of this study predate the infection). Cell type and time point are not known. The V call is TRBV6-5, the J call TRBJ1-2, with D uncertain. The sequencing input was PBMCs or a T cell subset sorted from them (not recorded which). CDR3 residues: CASSYGGANYGYTF. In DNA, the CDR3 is TGTGCCAGCAGTTACGGCGGCGCTAACTATGGCTACACCTTC.